The clone carrying this T cell receptor (beta chain) turned up a few times. Its specificity is unknown. The record originates from a study of blood T cells in healthy people across ages. Study outcomes and limitations: There were more naive CD4+ cells and higher diversity in long-lived donors than in aged donors. There was no known CMV status for donors, so expanded clonotype changes were possibly confounded.

Donors ranged from 6 to 90 years old and were healthy Caucasians in Russia. Together with a sample-barcoded 5' primer, a J-beta primer mix was included in a second PCR lasting roughly 6 to 12 cycles. Each cDNA molecule carried a tag from a template-switch adaptor that contained 12 random nucleotides. Via MiXCR, TCRdb re-called the 5' RACE reads, giving one row per CDR3 protein. The table records roughly 1.6 million distinct CDR3 sequences, around 35% of them present only once. The CDR3 consists of 17 residues. Germline V gene data show CDR1 as LGHDT and CDR2 as YNNKEL (reference sequence). The germline V and J ends were trimmed by 4 bases and 0 bases, with 17 bases remaining between them.

Sequencing was carried out using blood. The chain is built from TRBV3-1 and TRBJ2-3, with a possible D match to TRBD2 (7 bases). The clonotype was recovered from a woman younger than 45 in good health. CDR3 in amino acids: CASSPGGLVASTDTQYF. DNA of the CDR3: TGTGCCAGCAGCCCGGGGGGCCTAGTAGCTAGCACAGATACGCAGTATTTT.